Listed below are T cell receptor beta chains from one sample, sequenced in a study of identical twins. TCRdb reprocessed the 5' RACE reads via MiXCR and lists one record per CDR3 protein. The sample lists 650,000 to 800,000 distinct CDR3 sequences, less than 10% seen once, with 0.85% to 1% in the top ten. The data also belong to a second study, concerning yellow fever vaccine responses in identical twins.

Specimen: PBMCs. These receptors all stem from a woman between 18 and 29 years old in good health. The CDR3 runs from the conserved cysteine through the conserved F or W. D genes are given only for firm matches. Where a row states a size, it is once, few, many or the class of an expanded clone; other rows omit it.

TRBJ2-2,TRBV29-1,NA,many,TGCAGCGTTGGAGTTAGCACCGGGGAGCTGTTTTTT,CSVGVSTGELFF
TRBJ1-1,TRBV4-1,TRBD1,many,TGCGCCAGCAGCCTTGAGGACAGGGGGAGAACTGAAGCTTTCTTT,CASSLEDRGRTEAFF
TRBJ2-2,TRBV27,NA,few,TGTGCCAGCATGGGACTTTTCACCGGGGAGCTGTTTTTT,CASMGLFTGELFF
TRBJ1-1,TRBV4-1,NA,few,TGCGCCAGCACTTGGGGCCGGAACACTGAAGCTTTCTTT,CASTWGRNTEAFF
TRBJ1-4,TRBV20-1,NA,many,TGCAGTGCTAGAGGGGATGGAGAAAAACTGTTTTTT,CSARGDGEKLFF
TRBJ2-7,TRBV6-5,TRBD1,NA,TGTGCCAGCAGTTATCGAATTGGGACAGGTTCCCCCTACGAGCAGTACTTC,CASSYRIGTGSPYEQYF
TRBJ1-1,TRBV4-1,TRBD1,NA,TGCGCCAGCAGCCAAGACGGACAGGGGAACACTGAAGCTTTCTTT,CASSQDGQGNTEAFF
TRBJ2-7,TRBV24-1,NA,few,TGTGCCACCAGTGATTTCGTCAGTCCCGAGCAGTACTTC,CATSDFVSPEQYF
TRBJ2-1,TRBV10-1,TRBD2,few,TGCGCCAGCAGTATAGCGGGAGGTTGGCAGTTCTTC,CASSIAGGWQFF
TRBJ2-7,TRBV7-9,TRBD1,few,TGTGCCAGCAGCACCGGGACAGAAGGATACGAGCAGTACTTC,CASSTGTEGYEQYF
TRBJ2-6,TRBV9,NA,NA,TGTGCCAGCAGCGTATTTCCATCCGGGGCCAACGTCCTGACTTTC,CASSVFPSGANVLTF
TRBJ2-5,TRBV29-1,NA,many,TGCAGCGCCCGGAGGGGTTTTGAGACCCAGTACTTC,CSARRGFETQYF
TRBJ2-2,TRBV7-9,NA,many,TGTGCCAGCAGCTCAAATCCGGGACTGGACACCGGGGAGCTGTTTTTT,CASSSNPGLDTGELFF
TRBJ2-2,TRBV24-1,NA,few,TGTGCCACCAGTATCGGGGCGAACACCGGGGAGCTGTTTTTT,CATSIGANTGELFF
TRBJ2-3,TRBV19,NA,NA,TGTGCCACAAAACCCGACAACACAGATACGCAGTATTTT,CATKPDNTDTQYF
TRBJ2-3,TRBV15,NA,few,TGTGCCACCAGCAGAGATCTAGGGGGAGACGATACGCAGTATTTT,CATSRDLGGDDTQYF
TRBJ2-1,TRBV11-2,NA,few,TGTGCCAGCAGCTTTCGAACGGACATATACTACAATGAGCAGTTCTTC,CASSFRTDIYYNEQFF
TRBJ2-3,TRBV5-1,NA,few,TGCGCCAGCACCTCACTGGGTAGGACAGATACGCAGTATTTT,CASTSLGRTDTQYF
TRBJ2-7,TRBV7-9,TRBD2,few,TGTGCCAGCGCTATACTAGCGGGAGAGAACGAGCAGTACTTC,CASAILAGENEQYF
TRBJ2-1,TRBV6-1,NA,NA,TGTGCCAGCATGACGGGGAGCTCCTACAATGAGCAGTTCTTC,CASMTGSSYNEQFF
TRBJ2-1,TRBV14,NA,many,TGTGCCAGCAGCGACCCAGGGCGAACAGGCTTCAATGAGCAGTTCTTC,CASSDPGRTGFNEQFF
TRBJ2-2,TRBV24-1,NA,few,TGTGCCACCAGTGACCCGCCAACGGCAGACACCGGGGAGCTGTTTTTT,CATSDPPTADTGELFF
TRBJ2-7,TRBV5-6,TRBD1,NA,TGTGCCAGCAGCTCGACAGGGGCTGGGTCATCCTACGAGCAGTACTTC,CASSSTGAGSSYEQYF